The 16 T cell receptor beta chains listed next were all sequenced from one sample in a study of T cell responses to AZD1222 COVID-19 vaccine. Sequencing was performed with immunoSEQ multiplex PCR; in TCRdb, only in-frame clones are kept and a portion is missing. The sample lists about 130,000 clones, about 90% occurring once. The sample in question was peripheral blood, obtained on day 0 of MenACWY control vaccination. These receptors originate from an adult in good health.

The gene calls are TRBV6-6 and TRBJ2-3; 9 nucleotides agree with TRBD2. CDR1 is MNHNY, CDR2 SVGAGI, per germline (reference sequence). The CDR3 is made up of 14 amino acids. Germline trimming cut 7 bases from V and 0 bases from J; bases unmatched to any gene: 2. The CDR3 DNA follows: TGTGCCAGCACAGCGGGAGGCAGCACAGATACGCAGTATTTT. Translation: CASTAGGSTDTQYF.

The V gene is TRBV6-5, the J gene TRBJ1-6; a possible D gene is TRBD1 (6 bases). The CDR3 is 15 residues long. Trimming cost V 2 bases and J 9 bases, with 14 bases left between them. Germline assignment: CDR1 MNHEY and CDR2 SVGAGI. CDR3 protein: CASSYTLEGGSPLHF. CDR3 bases: TGTGCCAGCAGTTACACTCTCGAGGGGGGTTCACCCCTCCACTTT.

The genes are TRBV28 and TRBJ2-5; no clear D. The CDR3 spans 17 residues. Germline V gene lookup returns CDR1 MDHEN and CDR2 SYDVKM. V lost 2 bases and J 0 bases, leaving 16 bases between the germline ends. The CDR3 region has the DNA TGTGCCAGCAGTTTAGGCCCTCTGGAAAGAAACCAAGAGACCCAGTACTTC. Its translation is CASSLGPLERNQETQYF.

The chain is built from TRBV2 and TRBJ2-2; maybe TRBD2 (7 bases). Between the trimmed V and J ends, which lost 8 bases and 0 bases, there was a span of 13 bases. This CDR3 has 15 residues. Germline V gives CDR1 SNHLY, CDR2 FYNNEI. The CDR3 nucleotides are TGTGCCAGCCTAAGGGGGGGCACGAACACCGGGGAGCTGTTTTTT. This translates into CASLRGGTNTGELFF.

This clone has more than one count but fewer than ten. V gene TRBV2 combines with J gene TRBJ1-5; D unclear. The V end lost 4 bases, the J end lost 4 bases, and 5 bases lay between the germline ends. This CDR3 has 12 residues. From germline, CDR1 is SNHLY and CDR2 FYNNEI. In DNA form, the CDR3 reads TGTGCCAGCAGTGTTCCTAATCAGCCCCAGCATTTT. Residues: CASSVPNQPQHF.

The chain carries TRBV6-5 and TRBJ2-1; D remains ambiguous. The germline CDR1 and CDR2 sequences are MNHEY and SVGAGI. This CDR3 spans 12 amino acids. The germline V and J ends were trimmed by 4 bases and 6 bases, with 7 bases remaining between them. The CDR3, as DNA: TGTGCCAGCAGTTCTCAAGTCAATGAGCAGTTCTTC. This gives the protein CASSSQVNEQFF.

The chain is built from TRBV19 and TRBJ1-1, with a weak D call TRBD1 (5 bases). The CDR3 consists of 14 residues. V was shortened by 6 bases and J by 0 bases, with 11 bases between the two germline ends. Germline V gene lookup returns CDR1 LNHDA and CDR2 SQIVND (reference sequence). This CDR3 is CASSHGTLNTEAFF. CDR3 nucleotides: TGTGCCAGTAGCCATGGGACTCTGAACACTGAAGCTTTCTTT.

The V gene is TRBV30, the J gene TRBJ1-1, with TRBD1 identical over 11 bases. Germline CDR1 is GTSNPN and CDR2 is SVGIG (reference sequence). V was pared by 0 bases and J by 6 bases, with 12 bases of the junction left unmatched. The CDR3 runs 17 residues. As DNA, the CDR3 is TGTGCCTGGAGTGTACGGACAGGGGGCGCGGGGGAGGCTGAAGCTTTCTTT. Protein sequence: CAWSVRTGGAGEAEAFF.

The chain recombines TRBV5-1 with TRBJ1-1; TRBD1 aligns across 12 bases. V shed 5 bases, J shed 1 base, and the junction held 9 bases outside the gene matches. The CDR3 is 17 residues long. Germline V gives CDR1 SGHRS, CDR2 YFSETQ. The CDR3 protein is CASRNAGQGAPNTEAFF. In nucleotides, the CDR3 is TGCGCCAGCAGGAACGCGGGACAGGGGGCCCCGAACACTGAAGCTTTCTTT.

The V gene is TRBV11-2, the J gene TRBJ1-2; D is unclear. CDR1 is SGHAT, CDR2 FQNNGV, per germline. The CDR3 is made up of 14 amino acids. V gave up 0 bases and J gave up 1 base, with 6 bases separating them. CDR3 DNA sequence: TGTGCCAGCAGCTTAGATGTGGTTAACTATGGCTACACCTTC. It codes for CASSLDVVNYGYTF.

V usage is TRBV6-6 and J usage is TRBJ2-3, with D hard to call. The V gene's germline CDR1 is MNHNY and CDR2 SVGAGI (reference sequence). The CDR3 is 15 amino acids. Trimming removed 0 bases from V and 0 bases from J, with 7 bases in between. CDR3 in amino acids: CASSYSSGSTDTQYF. Written as DNA, the CDR3 is TGTGCCAGCAGTTACTCTTCCGGAAGCACAGATACGCAGTATTTT.

The chain couples TRBV3-1 (or the pseudogene TRBV3-2) to TRBJ2-5; D remains ambiguous. Germline V lookup: CDR1 LGHDT, CDR2 YNNKEL (reference sequence). This CDR3 is built from 13 residues. V shed 3 bases and J shed 1 base, with 6 bases lying between them. As DNA, the CDR3 is TGTGCCAGCAGCCAGGGAATCCAAGAGACCCAGTACTTC. Translating it yields CASSQGIQETQYF.

J is TRBJ1-4 and V is TRBV9; D is undetermined. There are 12 residues in the CDR3. The germline gives CDR1 SGDLS, CDR2 YYNGEE. V shed 4 bases and J shed 7 bases, with 8 bases lying between them. CDR3 sequence reads: CASSPGLEKLFF. CDR3 nucleotides: TGTGCCAGCAGCCCCGGCCTTGAAAAACTGTTTTTT.

The chain is built from TRBV15 and TRBJ1-4; 9 nucleotides agree with TRBD1. Germline CDR1 and CDR2: LNHNV and YYDKDF (reference sequence). The ends lost 1 base at V and 6 bases at J; junction bases unmatched: 12. The CDR3 length is 18 residues. The CDR3 loop reads CATSRVNSPGTGYEKLFF. CDR3 DNA sequence: TGTGCCACCAGCAGAGTCAATTCTCCCGGGACAGGGTATGAAAAACTGTTTTTT.

V and J are TRBV10-3 and TRBJ2-2; 10 nucleotides line up with TRBD1. The J segment lost 7 bases and the V segment lost 0 bases, leaving 5 bases of the junction unmatched. The CDR3 sequence is 16 residues long. Germline assignment: CDR1 ENHRY and CDR2 SYGVKD. The DNA for the CDR3 is TGTGCCATCAGTGAGTCGTCGGGACAGGGGATCGGGGAGCTGTTTTTT. Residues: CAISESSGQGIGELFF.

This clone has just one count. The chain joins TRBV10-1 to TRBJ1-5, with TRBD1 matching 10 bases. The CDR3 has 20 amino acids. From germline, CDR1 is WNHNN and CDR2 SYGVQD (reference sequence). V trimming: 4 bases; J trimming: 3 bases; junction bases outside the gene matches: 18. As DNA, the CDR3 is TGCGCCAGCAGTGTATTGACCTCTTTTTCGGGACAGGGGAACAATCAGCCCCAGCATTTT. Amino acids: CASSVLTSFSGQGNNQPQHF.